This entry lists 28 T cell receptor beta chains sequenced from one sample in a study of Ad26.COV2.S vaccination and SARS-CoV-2 variants. Assay used: immunoSEQ multiplex PCR; TCRdb lists only in-frame clones, some missing. The data contain over 400,000 clones, 90% of them singletons. Treatment described: around 19 received Ad26.COV2.S at low or high dose, single or two shots; about five received placebo; per-sample allocation not given. The study sampled participants on day 63 after the first vaccine or placebo injection. The material was peripheral blood, obtained in a trial of Ad26.COV2.S vaccine versus placebo. These receptors all stem from a person aged 18-60 years who received the Ad26.COV2.S COVID-19 vaccine or a placebo.

The J gene is TRBJ1-2, the V gene TRBV6-5, with 10 bases lining up with TRBD1. The CDR3 runs to 14 residues. Trimming at V came to 7 bases and at J to 4 bases, leaving 6 bases not matched to a gene. Germline CDR1 is MNHEY and CDR2 is SVGAGI. The CDR3 coding sequence is TGTGCCAGCAACCGACAGGGGGCTAGCTATGGCTACACCTTC. It yields the protein CASNRQGASYGYTF.

V and J are TRBV11-2 and TRBJ2-1, with 11 bases lining up with TRBD2. V lost 5 bases and J lost 7; bases outside the gene matches: 4. The CDR3 has 14 amino acids. Germline-derived CDR1 and CDR2 are SGHAT and FQNNGV. In DNA form, the CDR3 reads TGTGCCAGCAGCCGACTAGCGGGATTAAATGAGCAGTTCTTC. Residues: CASSRLAGLNEQFF.

The J gene is TRBJ2-5, the V gene TRBV4-2; D assignment may be TRBD1 or TRBD2 (5 bases each). Germline CDR1 and CDR2: LGHNA and YNFKEQ. The CDR3 spans 17 residues. The germline V and J ends were trimmed by 3 bases and 7 bases, with 24 bases remaining between them. The CDR3 here is CASSQLVSGTGSGTQYF. CDR3 DNA: TGTGCCAGCAGCCAGCTAGTCTCCGGGACGGGAAGTGGGACCCAGTACTTC.

V and J are TRBV6-1 and TRBJ1-5, with D hard to call. CDR1 is MNHNS and CDR2 is SASEGT in the germline V gene. Trimming left V 2 bases short and J 3 bases short, with 14 bases between. This CDR3 is 16 amino acids long. The CDR3 loop is CASSESRRDFNQPQHF. CDR3 sequence (DNA): TGTGCCAGCAGTGAATCCAGGCGCGATTTCAATCAGCCCCAGCATTTT.

This clone was seen a few times. Other DNA sequences from this sample encode an identical CDR3 as well. The chain recombines TRBV30 with TRBJ1-5, with unresolved D. The CDR3 totals 12 residues. V lost 0 bases, J lost 2 bases, and 2 bases lay in between. CDR1 is GTSNPN and CDR2 is SVGIG in the germline V gene (reference sequence). This chain's CDR3 is CAWSVGNQPQHF. In DNA form, the CDR3 reads TGTGCCTGGAGTGTGGGCAATCAGCCCCAGCATTTT.

The chain joins TRBV19 to TRBJ2-1, with 9 bases identical to TRBD2. The V gene's germline CDR1 is LNHDA and CDR2 SQIVND (reference sequence). V gave up 3 bases and J gave up 10 bases; unmatched junction bases: 10. The CDR3 contains 15 residues. CDR3: CASSIKTSGSPEQFF. The DNA for the CDR3 is TGTGCCAGTAGTATCAAGACTAGCGGAAGCCCCGAGCAGTTCTTC.

The V call is TRBV3-1 (or the pseudogene TRBV3-2), the J call TRBJ2-3; D not resolved. CDR3 size: 13 residues. Germline V gene lookup returns CDR1 LGHDT and CDR2 YNNKEL (reference sequence). V shed 1 base and J shed 14 bases, with 16 bases lying between them. CDR3 in DNA: TGTGCCAGCAGCCAAGGGACCGGAGCAGATCCGTATTTT. Its translation: CASSQGTGADPYF.

In its sample, this clone was seen once. This chain uses TRBV7-9 with TRBJ2-3; unclear D gene. Looked up from germline, CDR1 is SEHNR and CDR2 is FQNEAQ (reference sequence). This CDR3 region has 15 residues. V was trimmed by 6 bases and J by 0 bases, leaving 13 bases between them. The CDR3 nucleotides read TGTGCCAGCAGTATTGAAGGTACAAGCACAGATACGCAGTATTTT. Amino acids: CASSIEGTSTDTQYF.

This chain joins TRBV27 and TRBJ1-5; 7 bases map to TRBD1. V was pared by 6 bases and J by 4 bases, with 6 bases of the junction left unmatched. This CDR3 region has 14 residues. From germline, CDR1 is MNHEY and CDR2 SMNVEV (reference sequence). Here the CDR3 DNA reads TGTGCCAGCAGCTTACAGGGGTGGAATCAGCCCCAGCATTTT. This codes for CASSLQGWNQPQHF.

CDR3 nucleotides: TGTGCCACCAGCAGAGATAGGAGCTCAGGAGGCTACACCTTC. This gives the protein CATSRDRSSGGYTF. The V call is TRBV15, the J call TRBJ1-2; D call uncertain. From germline, CDR1 is LNHNV and CDR2 YYDKDF (reference sequence). V was clipped by 0 bases and J by 8 bases, with 13 bases between them. CDR3 length equals 14 residues. The whole variable domain, remainder taken from reference TRBV15 and TRBJ1-2, is DAMVIQNPRYQVTQFGKPVTLSCSQTLNHNVMYWYQQKSSQAPKLLFHYYDKDFNNEADTPDNFQSRRPNTSFCFLDIRSPGLGDTAMYLCATSRDRSSGGYTFGSGTRLTVV.

The chain employs TRBV28 and TRBJ1-4, with D hard to call. Trimming took off 7 bases at V and 8 bases at J, with 11 bases between the two ends. Germline V gives CDR1 MDHEN, CDR2 SYDVKM. The CDR3 is 12 amino acids. The CDR3 is CASNYLGEKLFF. As DNA, the CDR3 is TGTGCCAGCAATTACCTGGGCGAAAAACTGTTTTTT.

This chain joins TRBV7-9 and TRBJ1-2; D is possibly TRBD1 (5 bases). V lost 0 bases, J lost 8 bases, and 10 bases lay in between. The CDR3 contains 13 residues. CDR1 and CDR2 (germline): SEHNR, FQNEAQ (reference sequence). CDR3 in amino acids: CASSLAGERGYTF. CDR3 nucleotides: TGTGCCAGCAGCTTAGCAGGGGAGCGGGGCTACACCTTC.

The chain recombines TRBV5-1 with TRBJ2-7; 7 bases match TRBD1. The CDR3 totals 16 residues. Unmatched junction bases numbered 9, after V lost 3 bases and J lost 0 bases. Germline CDR1 and CDR2: SGHRS and YFSETQ. The CDR3 bases are TGCGCCAGCAGCTCCGACAGGGTGGGCTTCTCCTACGAGCAGTACTTC. Translated, it gives CASSSDRVGFSYEQYF.

The chain employs TRBV7-3 and TRBJ1-3; 9 nucleotides line up with TRBD1. Per germline, CDR1 SGHTA and CDR2 FQGTGA. Trimming cost V 5 bases and J 0 bases; bases outside gene matches: 14. This CDR3 comprises 19 residues. DNA of the CDR3: TGTGCCAGCAGCCCTACGCCTACCGGGACAGGGAGCTCTGGAAACACCATATATTTT. Protein sequence: CASSPTPTGTGSSGNTIYF.

This chain links TRBV28 with TRBJ2-1, with 9 nucleotides matching TRBD2. The CDR3 extends over 16 amino acids. Germline V gives CDR1 MDHEN, CDR2 SYDVKM. Unmatched junction bases numbered 7, after V lost 3 bases and J lost 4 bases. The CDR3 is CASSLIVAGAYNEQFF. As DNA, the CDR3 is TGTGCCAGCAGTTTGATAGTAGCGGGGGCTTACAATGAGCAGTTCTTC.

A few counts support this clone. The rearrangement links TRBV19 to TRBJ1-5; D not resolved. Per germline, CDR1 LNHDA and CDR2 SQIVND (reference sequence). The CDR3 loop spans 15 amino acids. Trimming stripped 6 bases from V and 0 bases from J, with 12 bases between. For the CDR3, the DNA is TGTGCCAGTAGGAAGGGCCGTTATAGCAATCAGCCCCAGCATTTT. Its protein is CASRKGRYSNQPQHF. The full variable domain, completed using reference TRBV19 and TRBJ1-5, is DGGITQSPKYLFRKEGQNVTLSCEQNLNHDAMYWYRQDPGQGLRLIYYSQIVNDFQKGDIAEGYSVSREKKESFPLTVTSAQKNPTAFYLCASRKGRYSNQPQHFGDGTRLSIL.

This clone was detected once. The chain is built from TRBV28 and TRBJ2-7; D perhaps matches TRBD2 (6 bases). Trimming shortened V by 5 bases and J by 4 bases, and 15 bases separated the two germline ends. CDR3 length: 14 amino acids. In germline, CDR1 is MDHEN, CDR2 SYDVKM. CDR3 DNA: TGTGCCAGCAGTCCACTAGCAGAACAATACGAGCAGTACTTC. It translates to CASSPLAEQYEQYF.

The chain is built from TRBV7-8 and TRBJ2-1; the match to TRBD2 covers 10 bases. V lost 5 bases and J lost 7; bases outside the gene matches: 5. CDR3 length equals 14 residues. Germline V gives CDR1 SGHVS, CDR2 FQNEAQ. The DNA of the CDR3 is TGTGCCAGCAGCGATAGCGGGAGGCTTAATGAGCAGTTCTTC. It encodes CASSDSGRLNEQFF.

The chain joins TRBV7-2 to TRBJ2-7; 15 bases align to TRBD2. The CDR3 is made up of 19 amino acids. Germline V gives CDR1 SGHTA, CDR2 FQGNSA. J lost 6 bases, V lost 0 bases, and 12 bases had no gene match. The DNA of the CDR3 is TGTGCCAGCAGCTTAGCCCTGGGACTAGCGGGAGGACGAGTTGGCGAGCAGTACTTC. As protein: CASSLALGLAGGRVGEQYF.

J is TRBJ2-5 and V is TRBV4-1; 7 nucleotides align to TRBD2. The germline V gene encodes CDR1 MGHRA and CDR2 YSYEKL. CDR3 length: 17 amino acids. V was pared by 0 bases and J by 2 bases, with 9 bases of the junction left unmatched. Written as DNA, the CDR3 is TGCGCCAGCAGCCAAGATTGGGGAGGGGCATATCAAGAGACCCAGTACTTC. This gives the protein CASSQDWGGAYQETQYF.

The CDR3 loop reads CASSSGTGDYEQYF. CDR3 nucleotide sequence: TGTGCCAGCAGTTCAGGGACAGGGGACTACGAGCAGTACTTC. This chain uses TRBV28 with TRBJ2-7, with TRBD1 identical over 10 bases. The CDR3 runs 14 residues. V gave up 4 bases and J gave up 3 bases; unmatched junction bases: 3. Germline V CDR1 and CDR2: MDHEN, SYDVKM.

This sequence joins TRBV19 and TRBJ2-6, with D perhaps assigned TRBD1 or TRBD2 (6 bases each). This CDR3 is 15 amino acids long. Germline loops: CDR1 LNHDA, CDR2 SQIVND (reference sequence). The germline V and J ends were trimmed by 7 bases and 1 base, with 11 bases remaining between them. The CDR3 sequence is CASTEGGSGANVLTF. DNA of the CDR3: TGTGCCAGTACCGAAGGGGGGTCTGGGGCCAACGTCCTGACTTTC.

The gene calls are TRBV9 and TRBJ2-1, with 10 bases matching TRBD2. Germline loops: CDR1 SGDLS, CDR2 YYNGEE. The length of the CDR3 is 16 residues. V lost 4 bases, J lost 6 bases, and 10 bases stayed unmatched. CDR3 in amino acids: CASSPRGSSGSNEQFF. The CDR3 coding sequence is TGTGCCAGCAGCCCCAGAGGGTCTAGCGGGAGCAATGAGCAGTTCTTC.

The chain couples TRBV18 to TRBJ2-1, with no clear D. The CDR3 has 16 amino acids. With 3 bases removed from V and 5 bases from J, the gap between germline ends came to 17 bases. From germline, CDR1 is KGHSH and CDR2 LQKENI. CDR3 region: CASSPVSPMIDNEQFF. The DNA of the CDR3 is TGTGCCAGCTCACCGGTCTCCCCTATGATTGACAATGAGCAGTTCTTC.

V usage is TRBV7-8 and J usage is TRBJ2-1, with 7 bases aligning to TRBD2. The junction had 13 bases not matched to a gene; V was cut back by 0 bases and J by 5 bases. This CDR3 is 18 amino acids long. Germline CDR1 and CDR2: SGHVS and FQNEAQ. DNA of the CDR3: TGTGCCAGCAGCTTAGCCAGATTCGCGGGAGATCGGAACAATGAGCAGTTCTTC. Translation gives CASSLARFAGDRNNEQFF.

V is TRBV27 and J is TRBJ2-2; 7 bases align to TRBD1. From germline, CDR1 is MNHEY and CDR2 SMNVEV (reference sequence). J gave up 5 bases and V 2 bases, and 8 bases lay outside the gene matches. The CDR3 totals 16 residues. DNA of the CDR3: TGTGCCAGCAGTTTAAGTGGTGACAGGGTGACCGGGGAGCTGTTTTTT. Its protein is CASSLSGDRVTGELFF.

This chain links TRBV2 with TRBJ2-7; 11 positions agree with TRBD2. Trimming cost V 1 base and J 7 bases; bases outside gene matches: 6. The CDR3 is 15 residues long. Germline loops: CDR1 SNHLY, CDR2 FYNNEI. This CDR3 is CASSEGLAGFSEQYF. CDR3 nucleotide sequence: TGTGCCAGCAGTGAAGGACTAGCGGGGTTTTCAGAGCAGTACTTC.

This rearrangement joins TRBV6-6 to TRBJ2-5; D uncertain. The CDR3 is 16 residues long. Germline V gene lookup returns CDR1 MNHNY and CDR2 SVGAGI (reference sequence). Between the trimmed V and J ends, which lost 0 bases and 2 bases, there was a span of 13 bases. CDR3 DNA sequence: TGTGCCAGCAGTTACTCTGCCAGCTCTCTACAAGAGACCCAGTACTTC. This translates into CASSYSASSLQETQYF.